The source of this T cell receptor beta chain is a study of cytomegalovirus exposure and HLA in healthy donors. Study-wide results and limits: About 87% or about 30% of the time was how often most TCR beta V segments were productive, according to an earlier analysis. Judged likely to be a sequencing artifact was a cluster of highly shared sequence variants. Researchers reportedly found TCR beta sequences accurately predicted most subjects' HLA-A and HLA-B alleles.

With 4 bases clipped from V and 4 bases from J, the junction kept 4 bases outside the gene matches. Germline-derived CDR1 and CDR2 are ENHRY and SYGVKD. The CDR3 has 14 residues. Donors were ostensibly healthy at sampling, although undocumented immune exposures were probable. PCR primers comprised 60 Vbeta and 13 Jbeta primers. Data came from immunoSEQ multiplex PCR; TCRdb stores just in-frame clones and leaves some out. The sample contains over 200,000 clones, under 70% of which appear only once. In regard to this clone: Its antigen is as yet unknown.

The chain combines TRBV10-3 with TRBJ1-5, with 7 positions matching TRBD1. This receptor was identified in a man in his forties in good health and CMV-seropositive. Sequencing used PBMCs. CDR3 in DNA: TGTGCCATCAGTGCCGGGACAGAGAATCAGCCCCAGCATTTT. It encodes CAISAGTENQPQHF.